Presented here are 3 T cell receptor beta chains from one specimen sequenced in a study of cytomegalovirus exposure and HLA in healthy donors (dated by TCRdb to 2015 to 2018). Libraries were prepared through the immunoSEQ multiplex PCR assay. A mixture of 60 forward primers for TCR Vbeta segments and 13 reverse primers for TCR Jbeta segments was used in the multiplex PCR. TCRdb obtained this table from immuneACCESS and retained in-frame rearrangements with V and J assigned. These tables miss some clones; where compared with another copy, unresolved V genes account for less than half of the shortfall, and the remainder is unexplained. For this sample the table gives about 180,000 clones, of which about 77% were detected only once. The ten largest clones add up to about 1.3% of the sample. The source material was PBMCs. Receptors were obtained from a man between 25 and 39 years old in good health and CMV-seronegative.

This clone was observed a single time. This chain connects TRBV9 to TRBJ2-1, with a weak D call TRBD2 (6 bases). This CDR3 spans 12 amino acids. Germline values: CDR1 SGDLS, CDR2 YYNGEE. Trimming stripped 2 bases from V and 6 bases from J, with 6 bases between. CDR3 nucleotides: TGTGCCAGCAGCGTGGGACTCAATGAGCAGTTCTTC. It translates to CASSVGLNEQFF.

The V call is TRBV28, the J call TRBJ2-3; TRBD2 aligns across 15 bases. Germline V gene sequence: CDR1 MDHEN, CDR2 SYDVKM. Trimming at V came to 6 bases and at J to 3 bases, leaving 4 bases not matched to a gene. CDR3 length equals 16 residues. CDR3 nucleotide sequence: TGTGCCAGCAGGGGACTAGCGGGGGGTCCAACAGATACGCAGTATTTT. It translates to CASRGLAGGPTDTQYF.

The J gene is TRBJ2-1, the V gene TRBV19, with 10 nucleotides matching TRBD2. Germline V lookup: CDR1 LNHDA, CDR2 SQIVND (reference sequence). After removal of 7 bases from V and 4 bases from J, the junction contained 10 bases not matched to a gene. The CDR3 loop spans 16 amino acids. Written as DNA, the CDR3 is TGTGCCAGTAAGGTTAGCGGGGGGCCTTGGTACAATGAGCAGTTCTTC. Its protein product is CASKVSGGPWYNEQFF.